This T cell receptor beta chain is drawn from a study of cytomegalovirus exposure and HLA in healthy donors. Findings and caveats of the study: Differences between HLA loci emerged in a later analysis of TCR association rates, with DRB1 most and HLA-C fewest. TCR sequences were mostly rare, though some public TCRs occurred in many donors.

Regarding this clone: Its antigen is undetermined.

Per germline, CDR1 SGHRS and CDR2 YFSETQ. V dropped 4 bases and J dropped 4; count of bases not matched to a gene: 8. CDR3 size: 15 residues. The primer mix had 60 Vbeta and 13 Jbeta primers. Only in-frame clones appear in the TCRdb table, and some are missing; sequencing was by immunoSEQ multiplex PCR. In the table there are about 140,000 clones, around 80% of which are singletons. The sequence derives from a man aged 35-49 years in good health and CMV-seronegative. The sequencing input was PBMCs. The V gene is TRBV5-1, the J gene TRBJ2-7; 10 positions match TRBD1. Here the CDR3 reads CASSQTTGGVYEQYF. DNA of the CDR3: TGCGCCAGCAGCCAGACGACAGGGGGCGTGTACGAGCAGTACTTC.